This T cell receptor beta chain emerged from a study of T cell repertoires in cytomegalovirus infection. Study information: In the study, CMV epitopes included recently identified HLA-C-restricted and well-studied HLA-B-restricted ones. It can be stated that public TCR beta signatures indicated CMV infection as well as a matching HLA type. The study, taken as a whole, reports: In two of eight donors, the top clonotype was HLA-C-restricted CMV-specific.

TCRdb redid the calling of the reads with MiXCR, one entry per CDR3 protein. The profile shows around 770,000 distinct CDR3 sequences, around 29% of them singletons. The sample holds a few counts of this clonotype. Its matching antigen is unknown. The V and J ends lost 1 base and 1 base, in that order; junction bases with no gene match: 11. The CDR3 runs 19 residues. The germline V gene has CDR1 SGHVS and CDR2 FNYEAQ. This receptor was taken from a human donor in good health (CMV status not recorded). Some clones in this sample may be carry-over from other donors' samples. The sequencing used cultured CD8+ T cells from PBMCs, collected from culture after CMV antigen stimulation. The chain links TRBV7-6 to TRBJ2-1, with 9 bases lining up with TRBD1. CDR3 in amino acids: CASSLEGQIQGASYNEQFF. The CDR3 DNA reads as TGTGCCAGCAGCTTAGAGGGCCAAATACAGGGGGCATCCTACAATGAGCAGTTCTTC. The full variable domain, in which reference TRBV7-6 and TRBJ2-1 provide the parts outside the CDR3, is GAGVSQSPRYKVTKRGQDVALRCDPISGHVSLYWYRQALGQGPEFLTYFNYEAQQDKSGLPNDRFSAERPEGSISTLTIQRTEQRDSAMYRCASSLEGQIQGASYNEQFFGPGTRLTVL.